A selection of T cell receptor beta chains follows, all from one sample in a study of blood T cell repertoires in COVID-19. Measured with immunoSEQ multiplex PCR; TCRdb has only the in-frame clones, and not every one. The table has approximately 290,000 clones, roughly 90% seen once. Material for sequencing was peripheral blood. These receptors originate from a man in his thirties or forties with acute or convalescent COVID-19. The CDR3 runs from the conserved cysteine through the conserved F or W. D genes are given only for firm matches. Clone size is given for some rows only: seen once, a few or many times, or a class if the clone is expanded.

v_gene	d_gene	abundance	j_gene	CDR3aa	CDR3nt
TRBV7-7	TRBD2	.	TRBJ2-5	CASSLEAGGPGETQYF	TGTGCTAGCAGCTTAGAGGCGGGGGGGCCTGGGGAGACCCAGTACTTC
TRBV10-3	.	.	TRBJ1-6	CAISESTLSASSYNSPLHF	TGTGCCATCAGTGAGTCGACTCTAAGCGCTAGCTCCTATAATTCACCCCTCCACTTT
TRBV29-1	TRBD1	.	TRBJ2-7	CSVSSDRISYEQYF	TGCAGCGTATCGTCGGACAGGATTTCCTACGAGCAGTACTTC
TRBV27	.	.	TRBJ1-2	CASSFDGEFGGYTF	TGTGCCAGCAGTTTTGACGGGGAGTTCGGGGGCTACACCTTC
TRBV19	.	.	TRBJ1-6	CASSIGLGNSPLHF	TGTGCCAGTAGTATTGGGTTGGGCAATTCACCCCTCCACTTT
TRBV24-1	TRBD1	.	TRBJ2-1	CATSDSGQGVINEQFF	TGTGCCACCAGTGACTCGGGACAGGGTGTTATCAATGAGCAGTTCTTC
TRBV19	TRBD1	.	TRBJ1-5	CASHGQVNQPQHF	TGTGCCAGCCATGGACAGGTCAATCAGCCCCAGCATTTT
TRBV28	TRBD1	.	TRBJ2-2	CASVWGTGSTGELFF	TGTGCCAGCGTCTGGGGGACAGGGAGCACCGGGGAGCTGTTTTTT
TRBV7-3	.	.	TRBJ2-7	CASSYDSSYEQYF	TGTGCCAGCAGCTACGACAGTTCCTACGAGCAGTACTTC
TRBV28	TRBD1	.	TRBJ1-1	CASSQGGAATEAFF	TGTGCCAGCAGCCAGGGGGGCGCGGCCACTGAAGCTTTCTTT
TRBV15	.	.	TRBJ2-2	CATSREQHFGELFF	TGTGCCACCAGCAGAGAACAGCACTTCGGGGAGCTGTTTTTT
TRBV5-1	.	.	TRBJ2-7	CASSLASLKDEQYF	TGCGCCAGCAGCTTAGCGAGTCTCAAGGACGAGCAGTACTTC
TRBV7-3	.	.	TRBJ2-1	CASSPFQGRSYNEQFF	TGTGCCAGCAGCCCATTCCAGGGCCGGTCCTACAATGAGCAGTTCTTC
TRBV15	.	.	TRBJ1-4	CATSREIGQREKLFF	TGTGCCACCAGCAGAGAGATTGGACAGCGTGAAAAACTGTTTTTT
TRBV7-9	TRBD1	.	TRBJ2-1	CARGDRAGNEQFF	TGTGCCAGGGGGGACAGGGCGGGCAATGAGCAGTTCTTC
TRBV30	TRBD2	.	TRBJ2-3	CAWSFSLSGGNTDTQYF	TGTGCCTGGAGTTTTAGCCTGAGCGGGGGGAACACAGATACGCAGTATTTT
TRBV19	TRBD1	.	TRBJ1-2	CAISGRGDGYTF	TGTGCCATAAGCGGCAGGGGGGATGGCTACACCTTC
TRBV7-9	.	.	TRBJ2-3	CASCQGFRADTQYF	TGTGCCAGCTGCCAAGGGTTCAGGGCGGATACGCAGTATTTT
TRBV28	TRBD1	.	TRBJ2-4	CASSPGQSLGVAKNIQYF	TGTGCCAGCAGCCCGGGACAGAGCCTGGGGGTAGCCAAAAACATTCAGTACTTC
TRBV3-1/TRBV3-2	TRBD2	.	TRBJ2-2	CASSFRSGTSGSFTGELFF	TGTGCCAGCAGCTTTCGATCCGGGACTAGCGGGAGTTTCACCGGGGAGCTGTTTTTT
TRBV28	.	.	TRBJ2-1	CASSSLLAEYYNEQFF	TGTGCCAGCAGTTCCCTACTAGCCGAATACTACAATGAGCAGTTCTTC
TRBV12-3/TRBV12-4	.	once	TRBJ1-1	CASSSTVNTEAFF	TGTGCCAGCAGTTCCACAGTGAACACTGAAGCTTTCTTT
TRBV3-1/TRBV3-2	.	.	TRBJ2-1	CASSQAGDPYNEQFF	TGTGCCAGCAGCCAAGCGGGAGACCCCTACAATGAGCAGTTCTTC
TRBV27	TRBD1	.	TRBJ1-3	CASRGQGGVGNTIYF	TGTGCCAGCAGGGGACAGGGGGGAGTGGGAAACACCATATATTTT